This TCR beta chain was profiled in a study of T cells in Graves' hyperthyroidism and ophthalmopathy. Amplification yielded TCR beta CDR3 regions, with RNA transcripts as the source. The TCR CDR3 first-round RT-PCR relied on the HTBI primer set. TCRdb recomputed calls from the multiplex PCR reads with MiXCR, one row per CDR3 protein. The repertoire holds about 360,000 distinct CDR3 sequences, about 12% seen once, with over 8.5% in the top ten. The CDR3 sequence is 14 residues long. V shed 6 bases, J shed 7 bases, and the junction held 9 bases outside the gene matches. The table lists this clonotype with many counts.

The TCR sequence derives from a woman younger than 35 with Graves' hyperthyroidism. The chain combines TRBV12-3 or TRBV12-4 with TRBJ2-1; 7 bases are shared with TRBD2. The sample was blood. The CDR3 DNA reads TGTGCCAGCAGCCTAGCTACTAGCGCTAATGAGCAGTTCTTC. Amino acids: CASSLATSANEQFF.